The source of this T cell receptor beta chain is a study of immune evolution from preneoplasia to lung adenocarcinoma. With 7 bases removed from V and 4 bases from J, the gap between germline ends came to 16 bases. The CDR3 covers 14 residues. Germline lookup yields CDR1 MNHNS and CDR2 SASEGT. Notes on the study in general: Normal lung had highest clonality; later lesions appeared denser, more diverse. Top clone share appeared to fall from AAH through AIS, MIA, adenocarcinoma.

Points on this clone: Its antigen remains unidentified.

Measured with immunoSEQ multiplex PCR; TCRdb has only the in-frame clones, and not every one. Of around 5,700 clones listed, more than 75% are singletons. After pathologic assessment, macro-dissection selected premalignant or tumor cells for extraction. Sequenced: FFPE lung adenocarcinoma in situ tissue. This clonotype originated in a donor of 70 years or more with lung adenocarcinoma. The chain joins TRBV6-1 to TRBJ1-1; D gene ambiguous. CDR3 in DNA: TGTGCCAGCATCCCGGCGGGTTTTCGCACTGAAGCTTTCTTT. Its translation: CASIPAGFRTEAFF.